Listed below are T cell receptor beta chains from one sample, sequenced in a study of blood T cell repertoires in COVID-19. Measured with immunoSEQ multiplex PCR; TCRdb has only the in-frame clones, and not every one. There are around 50,000 clones in the sample; approximately 82% occur only once, and about 5.8% lies in the top ten. The material sequenced was peripheral blood. The receptor source for this set is a human donor in a cohort sampled during active COVID-19. CDR3s include the opening cysteine and the closing phenylalanine or tryptophan. Clone size, where shown, is once, few, many, or a class for clones that have expanded.

>TRBJ1-5|NA|TRBV7-2
CASSLLDSGQPQHF
>TRBJ2-1|NA|TRBV6-1
CASTQNRGRNEQFF
>TRBJ2-7|NA|TRBV6-2/TRBV6-3
CASSYEVDRVGYEQYF
>TRBJ2-1|NA|TRBV3-1/TRBV3-2
CASSKIVRLAIGPEWFF
>TRBJ1-1|once|TRBV10-3
CAIMGQGDTEAFF
>TRBJ2-3|NA|TRBV7-8
CASSLRSGTSGGGADTQYF
>TRBJ2-3|NA|TRBV24-1
CATSVGGLAGATDTQYF
>TRBJ1-1|NA|TRBV28
CASSLARGNTEAFF
>TRBJ2-5|NA|TRBV7-8
CASSLAGGQETQYF
>TRBJ1-5|once|TRBV21-1
CASSIGRQGARLCYQPQHF